The 7 T cell receptor beta chains reported below all come from one sample, sequenced in a study of cytomegalovirus exposure and HLA in healthy donors. With 60 Vbeta and 13 Jbeta primers, the PCR was carried out. Profiled with immunoSEQ multiplex PCR; TCRdb holds only in-frame clones, not every one. The sample lists 90,000 to 130,000 clones; over 65% were seen once. The sequenced sample consisted of PBMCs. These receptors all come from a man younger than 45 in good health and CMV-seropositive.

The chain is built from TRBV11-2 and TRBJ2-5; the match to TRBD2 covers 8 bases. J gave up 4 bases and V 0 bases, and 4 bases lay outside the gene matches. The CDR3 length is 15 residues. From germline, CDR1 is SGHAT and CDR2 FQNNGV. The DNA for the CDR3 is TGTGCCAGCAGCTTAGAGCGGGCGGGGGGAGAGACCCAGTACTTC. Translating gives CASSLERAGGETQYF.

In DNA form, the CDR3 reads TGTGCCAGCAGCTTAGTTGTCGTGGGGGCATCCTACAATGAGCAGTTCTTC. Its translation: CASSLVVVGASYNEQFF. J is TRBJ2-1 and V is TRBV7-2, with D tentatively TRBD1 (6 bases). The CDR3 covers 17 residues. Trimming removed 1 base from V and 1 base from J, with 14 bases in between. In germline, CDR1 is SGHTA, CDR2 FQGNSA.

This clone was detected a few times. The chain carries TRBV29-1 and TRBJ1-1, with 10 bases fitting TRBD1. Trimming cost V 6 bases and J 6 bases; bases outside gene matches: 7. The CDR3 extends over 13 amino acids. Germline V gene data show CDR1 as SQVTM and CDR2 as ANQGSEA. CDR3 region: CSVPPGQGPEAFF. DNA for the CDR3: TGCAGCGTCCCACCGGGACAGGGGCCTGAAGCTTTCTTT.

V gene TRBV7-2 combines with J gene TRBJ2-5, with D maybe TRBD2 (6 bases). V lost 5 bases to trimming and J lost 0 bases, with 13 bases between them. CDR3 length equals 15 residues. Germline CDR1 SGHTA, CDR2 FQGNSA. For the CDR3, the DNA is TGTGCCAGCAGCCCGGGGGACCAGTACCAAGAGACCCAGTACTTC. Translated: CASSPGDQYQETQYF.

The chain combines TRBV30 with TRBJ2-7; D is ambiguous. The CDR3 is made up of 12 amino acids. Germline loops: CDR1 GTSNPN, CDR2 SVGIG (reference sequence). V was shortened by 0 bases and J by 7 bases, with 10 bases between the two germline ends. In DNA form, the CDR3 reads TGTGCCTGGAGTGTGGGCCTCTTTGAGCAGTACTTC. Its translation: CAWSVGLFEQYF.

V gene TRBV2 combines with J gene TRBJ2-1; 7 bases are shared with TRBD2. CDR3 length: 15 amino acids. From germline, CDR1 is SNHLY and CDR2 FYNNEI. V lost 4 bases and J lost 4; bases outside the gene matches: 7. The CDR3 sequence is CASSVRSSGYNEQFF. CDR3 coding DNA: TGTGCCAGCAGTGTTAGGTCTAGCGGATACAATGAGCAGTTCTTC.

The rearrangement joins TRBV7-2 to TRBJ1-5; D is possibly TRBD1 (6 bases). Trimming left V 5 bases short and J 7 bases short, with 18 bases between. This CDR3 spans 15 amino acids. Germline V gives CDR1 SGHTA, CDR2 FQGNSA. The CDR3 sequence: CASSPWTAVGQPQHF. In nucleotides, the CDR3 is TGTGCCAGCAGCCCGTGGACAGCGGTGGGACAGCCCCAGCATTTT.